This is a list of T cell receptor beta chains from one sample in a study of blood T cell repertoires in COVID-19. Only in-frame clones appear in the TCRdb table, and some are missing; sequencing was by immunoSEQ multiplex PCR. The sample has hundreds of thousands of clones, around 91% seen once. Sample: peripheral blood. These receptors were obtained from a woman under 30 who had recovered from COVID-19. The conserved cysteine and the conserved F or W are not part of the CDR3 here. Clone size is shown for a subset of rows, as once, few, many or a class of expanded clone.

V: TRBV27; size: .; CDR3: ASSFKLAGYNEQF
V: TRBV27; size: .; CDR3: ASSLFWGDGYT
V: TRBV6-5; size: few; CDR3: ASRKQDSGANVLT
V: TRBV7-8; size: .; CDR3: ASSLAGAANTEAF
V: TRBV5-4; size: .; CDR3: ASSLVRGNTEAF
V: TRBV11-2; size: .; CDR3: ASSRGAGGGNEQF
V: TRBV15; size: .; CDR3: ATSRKKTGTSGKLAPYNEQF
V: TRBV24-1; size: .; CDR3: ATSDVTGERPQH
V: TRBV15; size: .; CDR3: ATRSTTGANTGELF
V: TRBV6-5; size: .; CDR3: ASSYVQGSPYGYT
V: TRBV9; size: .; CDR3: ASSAGGSWSNEQF
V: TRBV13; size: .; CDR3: ASSLGLGGETQY
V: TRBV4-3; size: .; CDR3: ASSLAGGPGGNTIY
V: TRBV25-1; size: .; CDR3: ASSDAGKGNQPQH
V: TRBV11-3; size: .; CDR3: ASYSPPDGYT
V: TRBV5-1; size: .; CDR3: ASSLEGIMNTEAF
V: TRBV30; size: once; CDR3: AWSSRGAQPQH
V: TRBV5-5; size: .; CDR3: ASSRRGSTEAF
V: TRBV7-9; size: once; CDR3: ASSSLWTGSTDTQY
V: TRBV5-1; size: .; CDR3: ASSLEGTGGEKLF
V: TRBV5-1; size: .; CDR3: ASSLEAGLTETQY
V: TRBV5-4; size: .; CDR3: ASSSLAGLHTQY
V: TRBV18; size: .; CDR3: ASGPTGGVTNEKLF
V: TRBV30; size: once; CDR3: AWSVARGGSDTGELF
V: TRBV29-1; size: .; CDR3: SVEGWQGETNEKLF
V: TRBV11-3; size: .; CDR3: ASLYRGHTEAF
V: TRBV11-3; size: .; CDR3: ASSLLRDTQY
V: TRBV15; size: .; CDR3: ATSREIGLAGGSSYNEQF
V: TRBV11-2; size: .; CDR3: ASSSSGISGSSPEQF
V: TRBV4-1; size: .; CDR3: ASSQAGRGPGNQPQH
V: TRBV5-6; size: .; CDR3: ASTLAGGTDTQY
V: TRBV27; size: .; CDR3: ASSPGQGQETQY
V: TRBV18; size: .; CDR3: ASSPVTSWETQY
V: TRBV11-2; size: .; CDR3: ASSLLDGQGAGNTIY
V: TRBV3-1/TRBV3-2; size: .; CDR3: ASSSPGGTGELF
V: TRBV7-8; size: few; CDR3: ASSLARAAAGELF
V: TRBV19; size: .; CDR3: ASSMTPGYTEAF
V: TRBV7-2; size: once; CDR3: ASSPEVETQY
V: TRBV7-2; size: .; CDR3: ASSFRGGAGSYNEQF
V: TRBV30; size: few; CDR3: AWSRRGPVTEAF
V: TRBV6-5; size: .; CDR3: AGGAGHPNTEAF
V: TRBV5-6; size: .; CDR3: ASSAPSSETQY
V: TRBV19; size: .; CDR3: ASSDGQAYNEQF